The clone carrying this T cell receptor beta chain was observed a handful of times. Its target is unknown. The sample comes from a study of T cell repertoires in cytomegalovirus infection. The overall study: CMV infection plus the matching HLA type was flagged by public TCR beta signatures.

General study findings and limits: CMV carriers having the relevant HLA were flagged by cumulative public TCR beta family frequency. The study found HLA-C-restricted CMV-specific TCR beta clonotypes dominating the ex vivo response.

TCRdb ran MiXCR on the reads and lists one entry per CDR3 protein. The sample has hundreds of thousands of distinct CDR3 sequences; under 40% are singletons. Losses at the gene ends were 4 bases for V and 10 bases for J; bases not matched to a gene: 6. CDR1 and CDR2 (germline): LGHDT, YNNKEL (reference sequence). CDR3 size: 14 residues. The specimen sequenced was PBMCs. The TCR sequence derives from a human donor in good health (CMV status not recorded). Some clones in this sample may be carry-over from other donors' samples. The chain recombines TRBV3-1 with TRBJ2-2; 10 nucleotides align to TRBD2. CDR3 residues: CASSLLAGALELFF. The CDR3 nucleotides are TGTGCCAGCAGCCTCCTAGCGGGGGCCCTGGAGCTGTTTTTT.